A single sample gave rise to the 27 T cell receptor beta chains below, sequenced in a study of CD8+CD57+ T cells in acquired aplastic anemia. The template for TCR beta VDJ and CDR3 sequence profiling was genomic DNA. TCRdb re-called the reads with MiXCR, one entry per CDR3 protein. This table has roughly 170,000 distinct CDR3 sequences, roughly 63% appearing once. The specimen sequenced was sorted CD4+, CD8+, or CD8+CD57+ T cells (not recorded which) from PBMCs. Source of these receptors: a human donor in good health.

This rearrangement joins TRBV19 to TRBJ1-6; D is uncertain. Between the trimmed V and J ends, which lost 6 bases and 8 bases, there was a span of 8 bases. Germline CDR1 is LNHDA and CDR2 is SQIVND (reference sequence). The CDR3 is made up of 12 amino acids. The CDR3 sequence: CASSPTDSPLHF. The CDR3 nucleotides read TGTGCCAGTAGCCCCACAGATTCACCCCTCCACTTT. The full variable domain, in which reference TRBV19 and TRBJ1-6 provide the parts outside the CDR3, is DGGITQSPKYLFRKEGQNVTLSCEQNLNHDAMYWYRQDPGQGLRLIYYSQIVNDFQKGDIAEGYSVSREKKESFPLTVTSAQKNPTAFYLCASSPTDSPLHFGNGTRLTVT.

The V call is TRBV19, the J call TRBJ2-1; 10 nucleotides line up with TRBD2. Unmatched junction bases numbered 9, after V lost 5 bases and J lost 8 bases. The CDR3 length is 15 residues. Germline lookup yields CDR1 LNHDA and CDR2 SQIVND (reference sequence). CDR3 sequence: CASSHGSGGEDEQFF. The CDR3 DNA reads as TGTGCCAGTAGTCACGGGAGCGGGGGGGAGGATGAGCAGTTCTTC.

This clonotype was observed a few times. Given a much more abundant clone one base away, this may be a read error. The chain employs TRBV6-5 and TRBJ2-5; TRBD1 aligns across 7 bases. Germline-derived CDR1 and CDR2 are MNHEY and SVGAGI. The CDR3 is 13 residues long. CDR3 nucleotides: TGTGCCAGCAGAACAGGGGAACAAGGGACCCAGTACTTC. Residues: CASRTGEQGTQYF.

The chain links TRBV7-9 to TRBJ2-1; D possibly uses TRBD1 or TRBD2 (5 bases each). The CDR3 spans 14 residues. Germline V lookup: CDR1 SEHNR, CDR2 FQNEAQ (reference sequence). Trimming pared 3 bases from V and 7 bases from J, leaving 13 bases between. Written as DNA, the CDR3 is TGTGCCAGCAGCTTTTCGGCTGGGACGAATGAGCAGTTCTTC. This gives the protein CASSFSAGTNEQFF.

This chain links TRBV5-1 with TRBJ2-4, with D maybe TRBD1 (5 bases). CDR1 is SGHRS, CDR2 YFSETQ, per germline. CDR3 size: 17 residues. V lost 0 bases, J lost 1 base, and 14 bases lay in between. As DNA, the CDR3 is TGCGCCAGCAGCTTGGTAAGGGGCCCCGTGGCCAAAAACATTCAGTACTTC. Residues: CASSLVRGPVAKNIQYF.

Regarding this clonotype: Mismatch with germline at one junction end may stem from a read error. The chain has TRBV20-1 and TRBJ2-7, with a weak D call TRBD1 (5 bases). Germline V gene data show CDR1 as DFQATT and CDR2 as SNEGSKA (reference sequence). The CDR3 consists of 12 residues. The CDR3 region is CSAEGRAYEQCF. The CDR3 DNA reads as TGCAGTGCTGAAGGCAGGGCCTACGAGCAGTGCTTC.

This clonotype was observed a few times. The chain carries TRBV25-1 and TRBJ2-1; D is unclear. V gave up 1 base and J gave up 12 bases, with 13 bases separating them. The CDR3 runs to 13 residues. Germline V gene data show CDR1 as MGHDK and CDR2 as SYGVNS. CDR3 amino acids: CASSESAHGTQFF. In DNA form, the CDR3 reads TGTGCCAGCAGTGAATCCGCACACGGAACGCAGTTCTTC.

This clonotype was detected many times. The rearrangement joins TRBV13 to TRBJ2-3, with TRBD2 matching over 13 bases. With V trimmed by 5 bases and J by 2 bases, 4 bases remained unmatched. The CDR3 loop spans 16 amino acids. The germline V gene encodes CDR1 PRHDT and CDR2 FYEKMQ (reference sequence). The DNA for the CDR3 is TGTGCCAGCAGCCCAGGGACTAGCGGGATCACAGATACGCAGTATTTT. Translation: CASSPGTSGITDTQYF.

The CDR3 loop is CASSFGRAIDGYTF. The CDR3 nucleotides are TGTGCCAGCAGCTTTGGCAGGGCAATCGATGGCTACACCTTC. This rearrangement joins TRBV7-9 to TRBJ1-2; tentative D call: TRBD1 (5 bases). The ends were cut back, 3 bases at V and 6 bases at J, with 14 bases in the middle. The CDR3 has 14 amino acids. Germline assignment: CDR1 SEHNR and CDR2 FQNEAQ (reference sequence).

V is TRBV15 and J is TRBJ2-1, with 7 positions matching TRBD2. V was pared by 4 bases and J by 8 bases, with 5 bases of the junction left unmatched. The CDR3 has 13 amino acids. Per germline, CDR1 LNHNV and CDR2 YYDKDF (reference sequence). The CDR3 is CATSTRTSDEQFF. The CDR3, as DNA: TGTGCCACCAGCACCCGGACTAGTGATGAGCAGTTCTTC.

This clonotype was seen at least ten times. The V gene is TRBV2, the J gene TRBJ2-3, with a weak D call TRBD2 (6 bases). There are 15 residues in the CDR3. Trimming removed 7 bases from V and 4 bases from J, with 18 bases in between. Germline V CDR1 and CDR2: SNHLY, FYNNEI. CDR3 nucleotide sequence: TGTGCCAGCATCGGCCCTGGAGGAGGGGCAGATACGCAGTATTTT. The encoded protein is CASIGPGGGADTQYF. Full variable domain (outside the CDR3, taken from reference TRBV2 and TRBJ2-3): EPEVTQTPSHQVTQMGQEVILRCVPISNHLYFYWYRQILGQKVEFLVSFYNNEISEKSEIFDDQFSVERPDGSNFTLKIRSTKLEDSAMYFCASIGPGGGADTQYFGPGTRLTVL.

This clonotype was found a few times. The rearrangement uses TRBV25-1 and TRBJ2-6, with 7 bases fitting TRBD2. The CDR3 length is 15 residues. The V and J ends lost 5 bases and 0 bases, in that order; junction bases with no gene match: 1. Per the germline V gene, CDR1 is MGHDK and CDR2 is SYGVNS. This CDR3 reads CASSQRGSGANVLTF. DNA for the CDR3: TGTGCCAGCAGTCAGCGGGGCTCTGGGGCCAACGTCCTGACTTTC.

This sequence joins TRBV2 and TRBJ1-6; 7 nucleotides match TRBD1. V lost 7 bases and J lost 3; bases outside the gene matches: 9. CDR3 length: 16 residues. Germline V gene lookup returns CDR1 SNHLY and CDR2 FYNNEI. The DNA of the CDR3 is TGTGCCAGCAAGATACAGGGGACCCTCTATAATTCACCCCTCCACTTT. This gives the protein CASKIQGTLYNSPLHF.

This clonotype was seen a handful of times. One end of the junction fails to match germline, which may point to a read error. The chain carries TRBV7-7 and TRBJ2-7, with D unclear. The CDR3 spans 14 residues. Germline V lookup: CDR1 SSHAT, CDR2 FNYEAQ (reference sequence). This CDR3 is CASSPDETIHEQYF. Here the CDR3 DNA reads TGTGCTAGCAGTCCGGACGAAACGATCCACGAGCAGTACTTC.

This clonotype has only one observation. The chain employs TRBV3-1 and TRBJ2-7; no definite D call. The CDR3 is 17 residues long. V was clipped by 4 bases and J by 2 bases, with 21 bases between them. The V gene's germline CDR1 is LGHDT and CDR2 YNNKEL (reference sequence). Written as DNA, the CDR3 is TGTGCCAGCAGCCCCACCCACCTTCGCACCGGGCCCTACGAGCAGTACTTC. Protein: CASSPTHLRTGPYEQYF.

CDR3 in amino acids: CASSMNGYSSYNEQFF. The CDR3 nucleotides read TGTGCCAGCAGTATGAACGGCTATAGCTCCTACAATGAGCAGTTCTTC. The chain is built from TRBV28 and TRBJ2-1; D gene ambiguous. The CDR3 totals 16 residues. CDR1 is MDHEN, CDR2 SYDVKM, per germline. Trimming pared 5 bases from V and 0 bases from J, leaving 14 bases between.

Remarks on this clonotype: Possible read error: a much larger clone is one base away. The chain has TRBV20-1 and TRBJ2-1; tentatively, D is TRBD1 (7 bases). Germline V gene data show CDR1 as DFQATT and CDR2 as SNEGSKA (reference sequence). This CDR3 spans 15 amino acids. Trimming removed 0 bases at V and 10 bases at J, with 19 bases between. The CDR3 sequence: CSAREDRRVSYEQFF. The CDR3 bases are TGCAGTGCTAGAGAGGACAGGAGGGTTTCCTACGAGCAGTTCTTC.

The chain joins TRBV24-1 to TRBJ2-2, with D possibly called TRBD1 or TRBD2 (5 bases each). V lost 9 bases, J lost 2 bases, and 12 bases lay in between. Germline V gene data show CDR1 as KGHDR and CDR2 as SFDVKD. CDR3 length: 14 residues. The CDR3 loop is CATRDGQNTGELFF. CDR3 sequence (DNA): TGTGCCACCCGGGACGGACAAAACACCGGGGAGCTGTTTTTT.

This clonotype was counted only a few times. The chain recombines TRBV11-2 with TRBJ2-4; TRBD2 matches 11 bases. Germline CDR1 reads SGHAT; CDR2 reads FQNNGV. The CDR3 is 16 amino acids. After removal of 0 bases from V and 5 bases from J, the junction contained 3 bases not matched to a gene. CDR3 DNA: TGTGCCAGCAGCTTAGATCTAGCGGGAGGACAAAACATTCAGTACTTC. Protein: CASSLDLAGGQNIQYF.

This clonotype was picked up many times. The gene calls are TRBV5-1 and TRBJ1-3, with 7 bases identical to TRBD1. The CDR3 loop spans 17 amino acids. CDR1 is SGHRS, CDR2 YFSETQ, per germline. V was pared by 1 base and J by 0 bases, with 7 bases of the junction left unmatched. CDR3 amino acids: CASSLNPGGFSGNTIYF. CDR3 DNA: TGCGCCAGCAGCTTGAATCCAGGGGGGTTCTCTGGAAACACCATATATTTT.

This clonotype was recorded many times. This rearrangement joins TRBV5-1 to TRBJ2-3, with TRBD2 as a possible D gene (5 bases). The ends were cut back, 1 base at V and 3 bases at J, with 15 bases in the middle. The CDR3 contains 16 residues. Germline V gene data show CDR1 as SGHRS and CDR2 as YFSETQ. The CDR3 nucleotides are TGCGCCAGCAGCTTGTCCCCCCTTAGCGCTACAGATACGCAGTATTTT. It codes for CASSLSPLSATDTQYF.

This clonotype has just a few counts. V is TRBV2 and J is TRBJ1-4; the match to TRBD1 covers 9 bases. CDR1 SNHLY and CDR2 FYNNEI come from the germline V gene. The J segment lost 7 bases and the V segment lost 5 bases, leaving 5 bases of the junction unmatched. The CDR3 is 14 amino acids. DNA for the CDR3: TGTGCCAGCAGTTTCGGGACAGGGAGTGAAAAACTGTTTTTT. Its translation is CASSFGTGSEKLFF.

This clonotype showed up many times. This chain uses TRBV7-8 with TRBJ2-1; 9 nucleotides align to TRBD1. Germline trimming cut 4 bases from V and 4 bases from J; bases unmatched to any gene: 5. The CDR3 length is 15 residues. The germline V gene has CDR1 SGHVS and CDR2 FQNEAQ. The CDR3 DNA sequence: TGTGCCAGCAGCTCCGGACAGGGGATTTACAATGAGCAGTTCTTC. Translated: CASSSGQGIYNEQFF.

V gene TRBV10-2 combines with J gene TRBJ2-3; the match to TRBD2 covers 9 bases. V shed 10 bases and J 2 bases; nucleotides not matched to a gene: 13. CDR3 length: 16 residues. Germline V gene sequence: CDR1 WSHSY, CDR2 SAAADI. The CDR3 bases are TGCGCCACCGGGGTCGCTAGCGGGGCGATCACAGATACGCAGTATTTT. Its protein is CATGVASGAITDTQYF.

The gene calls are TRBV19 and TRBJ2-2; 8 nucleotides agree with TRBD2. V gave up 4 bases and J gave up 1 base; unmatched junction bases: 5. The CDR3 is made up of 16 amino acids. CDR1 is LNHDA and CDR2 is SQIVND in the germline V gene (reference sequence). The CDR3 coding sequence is TGTGCCAGTAGTAGGACTAGCCCTCTGAACACCGGGGAGCTGTTTTTT. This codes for CASSRTSPLNTGELFF.

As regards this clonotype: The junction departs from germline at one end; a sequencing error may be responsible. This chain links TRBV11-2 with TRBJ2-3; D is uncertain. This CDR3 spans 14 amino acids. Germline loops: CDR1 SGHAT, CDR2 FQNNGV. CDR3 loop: CAGSQVWDADTQYF. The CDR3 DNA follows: TGTGCCGGCAGCCAAGTATGGGATGCAGATACGCAGTATTTT.

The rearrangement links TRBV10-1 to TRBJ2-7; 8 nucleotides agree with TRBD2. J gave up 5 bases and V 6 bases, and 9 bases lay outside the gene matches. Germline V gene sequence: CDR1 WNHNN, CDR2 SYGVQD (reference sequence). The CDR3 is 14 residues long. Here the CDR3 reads CASSITGLADEQYF. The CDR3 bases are TGCGCCAGCAGCATAACTGGACTAGCCGACGAGCAGTACTTC.